This T cell receptor (beta chain) was identified in a study of blood T cells in healthy people across ages. This clonotype occurred a few times. It was with a sample-barcoded 5' primer and a J-beta primer mix that a second PCR of roughly 7 to 12 cycles was run. TCRdb reanalysed the 5' RACE reads using MiXCR and keeps one entry per CDR3 protein. This sample has 750,000 to 850,000 distinct CDR3 sequences, with around 25% found just once. Per germline, CDR1 MNHEY and CDR2 SVGAGI. Trimming removed 2 bases at V and 0 bases at J, with 13 bases between. This CDR3 is 16 amino acids long. In addition, the sample was reused for a study of T cells of mothers and their children. As that report states: The study sampled three healthy Caucasian mothers and their six children.

The receptor was derived from a boy aged 5-17 years in good health. Material: blood. The chain uses TRBV6-5 and TRBJ2-5, with D possibly being TRBD1 (6 bases). The DNA for the CDR3 is TGTGCCAGCAGTTACGGATCAACAGGGTACCAAGAGACCCAGTACTTC. It translates to CASSYGSTGYQETQYF.